Following are 16 T cell receptor beta chains from one sample sequenced in a study of blood T cell repertoires in COVID-19. Profiled with immunoSEQ multiplex PCR; TCRdb holds only in-frame clones, not every one. This table holds about 15,000 clones, 91% found once. The specimen was peripheral blood. The receptors derive from a man between 60 and 75 years old with active COVID-19.

In DNA, the CDR3 is TGTGCCAGCAGTGTGGGGCAGGGGGCAGGTGGCTACACCTTC. Residues: CASSVGQGAGGYTF. The gene calls are TRBV2 and TRBJ1-2; 8 positions match TRBD1. This CDR3 is built from 14 residues. CDR1 is SNHLY and CDR2 is FYNNEI in the germline V gene. V lost 4 bases and J lost 7; bases outside the gene matches: 8.

The genes are TRBV4-2 and TRBJ1-4; D is ambiguous. The CDR3 covers 13 residues. The germline V gene encodes CDR1 LGHNA and CDR2 YNFKEQ. V lost 1 base to trimming and J lost 3 bases, with 3 bases between them. In DNA form, the CDR3 reads TGTGCCAGCAGCCAAGCCTCTAATGAAAAACTGTTTTTT. It translates to CASSQASNEKLFF.

The rearrangement links TRBV11-2 to TRBJ2-1; 8 positions match TRBD2. V trimming: 3 bases; J trimming: 5 bases; junction bases outside the gene matches: 6. Germline loops: CDR1 SGHAT, CDR2 FQNNGV. CDR3 size: 15 residues. The CDR3 coding sequence is TGTGCCAGCAGCTTGGGTAGCGGGGACCACAATGAGCAGTTCTTC. Translated: CASSLGSGDHNEQFF.

The rearrangement links TRBV29-1 to TRBJ1-5; 7 bases map to TRBD1. This CDR3 comprises 13 residues. CDR1 and CDR2 (germline): SQVTM, ANQGSEA. V trimming: 6 bases; J trimming: 5 bases; junction bases outside the gene matches: 7. The CDR3 DNA reads as TGCAGCGTCACCACAGGGGTTGATCAGCCCCAGCATTTT. Residues: CSVTTGVDQPQHF.

The chain employs TRBV3-1 (or the pseudogene TRBV3-2) and TRBJ1-2, with D perhaps TRBD1 (5 bases). Germline loops: CDR1 LGHDT, CDR2 YNNKEL (reference sequence). The CDR3 contains 12 residues. Trimming cost V 1 base and J 8 bases, with 8 bases left between them. The CDR3 is CASSQAGVGYTF. The CDR3 region has the DNA TGTGCCAGCAGCCAAGCGGGGGTCGGCTACACCTTC.

The J gene is TRBJ1-3, the V gene TRBV7-9, with 8 bases identical to TRBD1. After removal of 5 bases from V and 0 bases from J, the junction contained 6 bases not matched to a gene. CDR1 and CDR2 (germline): SEHNR, FQNEAQ (reference sequence). This CDR3 is 16 amino acids long. The CDR3 protein is CASSLGQGISGNTIYF. The DNA for the CDR3 is TGTGCCAGCAGCCTAGGACAGGGCATCTCTGGAAACACCATATATTTT.

V is TRBV3-1 (or the pseudogene TRBV3-2) and J is TRBJ1-2; D may be TRBD1 (5 bases). Germline loops: CDR1 LGHDT, CDR2 YNNKEL (reference sequence). Trimming pared 4 bases from V and 5 bases from J, leaving 8 bases between. The length of the CDR3 is 12 residues. The CDR3, as DNA: TGTGCCAGCAGCCCCCGGGGGTATGGCTACACCTTC. It yields the protein CASSPRGYGYTF.

Only one count was recorded for this clone. The chain employs TRBV11-2 and TRBJ1-1; weak D call: TRBD1 (6 bases). This CDR3 is 16 amino acids long. Germline V gene sequence: CDR1 SGHAT, CDR2 FQNNGV. Trimming removed 2 bases at V and 6 bases at J, with 19 bases between. The CDR3 is CASSLKRGGERPEAFF. The CDR3 coding sequence is TGTGCCAGCAGCTTAAAACGGGGGGGCGAACGCCCTGAAGCTTTCTTT.

This sequence joins TRBV5-6 and TRBJ1-2, with a possible D match to TRBD1 (5 bases). Germline assignment: CDR1 SGHDT and CDR2 YYEEEE. The CDR3 is 12 residues long. V was cut by 3 bases and J by 6 bases, with 9 bases left in between. CDR3 sequence (DNA): TGTGCCAGCAGCTCAGGGTTCCATGGCTACACCTTC. This encodes CASSSGFHGYTF.

V usage is TRBV19 and J usage is TRBJ2-1; D is possibly TRBD1 (6 bases). Germline CDR1 reads LNHDA; CDR2 reads SQIVND (reference sequence). The CDR3 covers 13 residues. Trimming removed 5 bases from V and 5 bases from J, with 10 bases in between. CDR3 in DNA: TGTGCCAGTAGTTTCGGACAGAACAATGAGCAGTTCTTC. Translated: CASSFGQNNEQFF.

The chain has TRBV7-3 and TRBJ2-1; 11 bases match TRBD2. The CDR3 contains 16 residues. CDR1 is SGHTA and CDR2 is FQGTGA in the germline V gene. V dropped 2 bases and J dropped 9; count of bases not matched to a gene: 9. The CDR3 here is CASSLGGTSGQGEQFF. The CDR3 DNA is TGTGCCAGCAGCTTAGGAGGGACTAGCGGACAAGGTGAGCAGTTCTTC. Complete variable domain (other parts from reference TRBV7-3 and TRBJ2-1): GAGVSQTPSNKVTEKGKYVELRCDPISGHTALYWYRQSLGQGPEFLIYFQGTGAADDSGLPNDRFFAVRPEGSVSTLKIQRTERGDSAVYLCASSLGGTSGQGEQFFGPGTRLTVL.

The chain joins TRBV4-1 to TRBJ2-5, with TRBD1 identical over 8 bases. Trimming cost V 2 bases and J 1 base; bases outside gene matches: 12. The CDR3 spans 18 residues. CDR1 MGHRA and CDR2 YSYEKL come from the germline V gene. This chain's CDR3 is CASSQSTPGTGFQETQYF. In DNA, the CDR3 is TGCGCCAGCAGCCAATCTACCCCCGGGACAGGTTTCCAAGAGACCCAGTACTTC.

The CDR3 reads CASSQEGGRYEQYF. CDR3 DNA: TGCGCCAGCAGCCAAGAGGGGGGACGCTACGAGCAGTACTTC. The rearrangement links TRBV4-1 to TRBJ2-7, with TRBD2 as a possible D gene (6 bases). The germline V gene encodes CDR1 MGHRA and CDR2 YSYEKL. V was pared by 0 bases and J by 3 bases, with 9 bases between. CDR3 length equals 14 residues.

This chain links TRBV7-9 with TRBJ2-7; tentative D call: TRBD2 (6 bases). CDR3 length equals 14 residues. Trimming removed 3 bases from V and 6 bases from J, with 15 bases in between. In germline, CDR1 is SEHNR, CDR2 FQNEAQ (reference sequence). The CDR3 spells CASSLNPGGGEQYV. The CDR3 bases are TGTGCCAGCAGCTTGAACCCCGGGGGTGGCGAGCAGTACGTC.

V gene TRBV13 combines with J gene TRBJ2-1; weak D call: TRBD2 (5 bases). V dropped 3 bases and J dropped 11 bases, with 14 bases sitting between them. This CDR3 has 13 residues. Per germline, CDR1 PRHDT and CDR2 FYEKMQ (reference sequence). The CDR3 protein is CASSFQDGLKQFF. In DNA form, the CDR3 reads TGTGCCAGCAGCTTCCAGGACGGACTCAAGCAGTTCTTC.

V is TRBV11-1 and J is TRBJ1-1; D is ambiguous. Per the germline V gene, CDR1 is SGHAT and CDR2 is FQDESV (reference sequence). This CDR3 contains 14 residues. Trimming cost V 3 bases and J 2 bases, with 10 bases left between them. Written as DNA, the CDR3 is TGTGCCAGCAGCTTTCGGGGAACCAACACTGAAGCTTTCTTT. This codes for CASSFRGTNTEAFF.